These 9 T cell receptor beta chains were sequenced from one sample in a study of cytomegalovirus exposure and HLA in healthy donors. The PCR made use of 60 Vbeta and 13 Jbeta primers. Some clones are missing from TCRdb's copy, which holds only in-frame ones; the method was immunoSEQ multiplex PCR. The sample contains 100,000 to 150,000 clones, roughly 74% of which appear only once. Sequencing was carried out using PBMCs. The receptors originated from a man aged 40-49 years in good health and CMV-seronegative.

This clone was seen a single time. Here the CDR3 DNA reads TGTGCCAGTATGGAAAGGGGGCGCGGGTACACTGAAGCTTTCTTT. This translates into CASMERGRGYTEAFF. The genes are TRBV19 and TRBJ1-1, with 7 bases fitting TRBD1. CDR3 length: 15 residues. V lost 7 bases, J lost 3 bases, and 11 bases stayed unmatched. Germline V gives CDR1 LNHDA, CDR2 SQIVND (reference sequence).

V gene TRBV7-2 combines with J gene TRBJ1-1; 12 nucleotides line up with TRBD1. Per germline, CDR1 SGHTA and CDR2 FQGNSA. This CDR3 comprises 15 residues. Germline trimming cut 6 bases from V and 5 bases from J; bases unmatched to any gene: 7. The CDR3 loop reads CASRPGQGALTEAFF. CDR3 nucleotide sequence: TGTGCCAGCAGGCCGGGACAGGGGGCTCTTACTGAAGCTTTCTTT.

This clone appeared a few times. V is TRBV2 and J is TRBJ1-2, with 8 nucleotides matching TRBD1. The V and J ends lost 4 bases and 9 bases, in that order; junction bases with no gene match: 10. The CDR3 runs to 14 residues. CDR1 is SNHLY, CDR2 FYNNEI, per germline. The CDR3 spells CASSGQGAPRSYTF. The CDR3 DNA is TGTGCCAGCAGTGGGCAGGGGGCCCCTAGGAGCTACACCTTC.

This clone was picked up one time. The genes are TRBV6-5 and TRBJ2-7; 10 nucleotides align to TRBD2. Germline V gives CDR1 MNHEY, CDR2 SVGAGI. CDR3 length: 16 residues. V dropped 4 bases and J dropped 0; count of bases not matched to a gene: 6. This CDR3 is CASSWTSGLTSYEQYF. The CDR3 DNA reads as TGTGCCAGCAGTTGGACTAGCGGCCTTACCTCCTACGAGCAGTACTTC.

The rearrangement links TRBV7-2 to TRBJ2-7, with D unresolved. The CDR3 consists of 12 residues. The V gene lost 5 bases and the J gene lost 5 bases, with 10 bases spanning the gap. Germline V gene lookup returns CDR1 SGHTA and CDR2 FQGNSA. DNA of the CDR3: TGTGCCAGCAGCCCCTGGCTTGACGAGCAGTACTTC. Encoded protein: CASSPWLDEQYF.

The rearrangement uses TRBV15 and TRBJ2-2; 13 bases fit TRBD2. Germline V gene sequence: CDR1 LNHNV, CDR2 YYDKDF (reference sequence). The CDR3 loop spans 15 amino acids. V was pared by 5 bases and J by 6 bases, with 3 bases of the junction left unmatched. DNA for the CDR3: TGTGCCACCAGCGAACTAGCGGGGGGGCCCGGGGAGCTGTTTTTT. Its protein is CATSELAGGPGELFF.

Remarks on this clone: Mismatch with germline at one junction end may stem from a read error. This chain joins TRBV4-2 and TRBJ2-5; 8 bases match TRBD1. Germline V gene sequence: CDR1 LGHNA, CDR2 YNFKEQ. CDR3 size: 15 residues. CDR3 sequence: CASSQDLGQGWRPNF. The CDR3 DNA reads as TGTGCCAGCAGCCAAGATCTCGGACAGGGCTGGCGGCCAAACTTC.

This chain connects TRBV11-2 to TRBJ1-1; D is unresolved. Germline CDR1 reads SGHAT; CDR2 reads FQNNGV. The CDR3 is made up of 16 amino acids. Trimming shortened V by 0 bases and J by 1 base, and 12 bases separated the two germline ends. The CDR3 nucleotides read TGTGCCAGCAGCTTAGAATTTGGGAGCCGGAACACTGAAGCTTTCTTT. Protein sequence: CASSLEFGSRNTEAFF.

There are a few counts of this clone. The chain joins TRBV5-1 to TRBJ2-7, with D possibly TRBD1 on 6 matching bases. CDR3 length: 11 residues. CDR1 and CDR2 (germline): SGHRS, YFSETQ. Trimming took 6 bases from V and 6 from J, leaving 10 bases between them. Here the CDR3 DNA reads TGCGCCAGCATTTCAGGGGCCGAGCAGTACTTC. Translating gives CASISGAEQYF.